This record looks at one T cell receptor (beta chain) sequence and its context. Its matching antigen is unknown. This CDR3 region has 14 residues. The V and J ends lost 0 bases and 6 bases respectively, with 11 bases between them. Per the germline V gene, CDR1 is DFQATT and CDR2 is SNEGSKA (reference sequence). The data stem from a study of T cell repertoires in cytomegalovirus infection. Study-level background: Researchers turned to recently identified HLA-C-restricted CMV epitopes as well as well-studied HLA-B-restricted ones. The public TCR beta signatures pointed to both CMV infection and matching HLA type.

Study-wide findings and caveats: Ex vivo responses were dominated by HLA-C-restricted CMV-specific TCR beta clonotypes. The cumulative frequency of public TCR beta families identified carriers of CMV plus the relevant HLA.

TCRdb analysed the reads with MiXCR anew, one entry per CDR3 protein. The sample contains a few hundred thousand distinct CDR3 sequences, 25% to 35% of which appear only once. The clonotype comes from a human donor in good health (CMV status not recorded). Some clones in this sample may be carry-over from other donors' samples. The gene calls are TRBV20-1 and TRBJ2-2; D unclear. Sequencing used cultured PBMCs, obtained from culture after CMV antigen stimulation. The CDR3 DNA is TGCAGTGCTAGAGATCTCTCGGGTCCCGGGGAGCTGTTTTTT. It encodes CSARDLSGPGELFF.